The 13 T cell receptor beta chains listed next were all sequenced from one sample in a study of shared clonotypes between healthy human individuals. Assay used: immunoSEQ multiplex PCR; TCRdb lists only in-frame clones, some missing. The table has roughly 1 million clones, around 78% seen once; the top ten hold about 0.52%. The sequenced sample consisted of memory CD4+ T cells from PBMCs. Subset specified: CD45RA-negative fraction. These receptors all stem from a man younger than 30 in good health. Some clones in this sample may be carry-over from other donors' samples.

J is TRBJ2-1 and V is TRBV6-5, with D tentatively TRBD2 (5 bases). CDR1 and CDR2 (germline): MNHEY, SVGAGI. V gave up 4 bases and J gave up 6 bases, with 16 bases separating them. CDR3 length equals 15 residues. The CDR3 sequence: CASSSGLPGSNEQFF. As DNA, the CDR3 is TGTGCCAGCAGTTCCGGACTCCCGGGTAGCAATGAGCAGTTCTTC.

V is TRBV30 and J is TRBJ1-6; no clear D. The CDR3 has 14 residues. Germline V lookup: CDR1 GTSNPN, CDR2 SVGIG (reference sequence). V dropped 0 bases and J dropped 5 bases, with 8 bases sitting between them. CDR3 coding DNA: TGTGCCTGGAGTGTCGGCAGAGATAATTCACCCCTCCACTTT. Its protein product is CAWSVGRDNSPLHF. Full variable domain (outside the CDR3, taken from reference TRBV30 and TRBJ1-6): SQTIHQWPATLVQPVGSPLSLECTVEGTSNPNLYWYRQAAGRGLQLLFYSVGIGQISSEVPQNLSASRPQDRQFILSSKKLLLSDSGFYLCAWSVGRDNSPLHFGNGTRLTVT.

The chain couples TRBV4-3 to TRBJ2-3; D might be TRBD2 (5 bases). This CDR3 is 15 amino acids long. Trimming stripped 0 bases from V and 10 bases from J, with 17 bases between. CDR1 and CDR2 from the germline V gene are LGHNA and YSLEER. The CDR3 nucleotides read TGCGCCAGCAGCCAAGATGGAGGACGGGATGGAGCGCAGTATTTT. It yields the protein CASSQDGGRDGAQYF.

The chain employs TRBV27 and TRBJ2-3; the match to TRBD2 covers 8 bases. Germline CDR1 and CDR2: MNHEY and SMNVEV (reference sequence). The trim removed 4 bases at V and 1 base at J, leaving 7 bases unmatched. The CDR3 is 16 amino acids. The CDR3 sequence: CASSSPSGGRTDTQYF. CDR3 DNA: TGTGCCAGCAGTTCTCCTTCGGGGGGGCGCACAGATACGCAGTATTTT.

The chain employs TRBV18 and TRBJ1-1, with unresolved D. There are 13 residues in the CDR3. The germline gives CDR1 KGHSH, CDR2 LQKENI. V gave up 4 bases and J gave up 2 bases, with 8 bases separating them. In DNA, the CDR3 is TGTGCCAGCTCACAGGGAATTAACACTGAAGCTTTCTTT. Translated, it gives CASSQGINTEAFF.

This clone appeared once. The chain employs TRBV28 and TRBJ2-2; D is unresolved. The CDR3 extends over 13 amino acids. Per germline, CDR1 MDHEN and CDR2 SYDVKM. With 6 bases removed from V and 6 bases from J, the gap between germline ends came to 11 bases. The CDR3 coding sequence is TGTGCCAGCAGCCGCGGACGGTCCGGGGAGCTGTTTTTT. It encodes CASSRGRSGELFF.

Regarding this clone: Within the sample, other DNA sequences also encode this same CDR3. The V call is TRBV5-1, the J call TRBJ2-1; 9 positions agree with TRBD2. The junction had 1 base not matched to a gene; V was cut back by 1 base and J by 2 bases. CDR1 SGHRS and CDR2 YFSETQ come from the germline V gene. The CDR3 covers 15 residues. The CDR3 sequence: CASSLLAGAYNEQFF. Here the CDR3 DNA reads TGCGCCAGCAGCTTGTTAGCGGGAGCCTACAATGAGCAGTTCTTC.

This sequence joins TRBV19 and TRBJ2-2, with 12 bases matching TRBD2. The trim removed 7 bases at V and 0 bases at J, leaving 6 bases unmatched. Germline V gene lookup returns CDR1 LNHDA and CDR2 SQIVND (reference sequence). There are 17 residues in the CDR3. In nucleotides, the CDR3 is TGTGCCAGTAAGAGACTAGCGGGAGATTCGAACACCGGGGAGCTGTTTTTT. This gives the protein CASKRLAGDSNTGELFF.

The gene calls are TRBV19 and TRBJ1-4; 7 bases match TRBD1. The CDR3 length is 14 residues. Germline V CDR1 and CDR2: LNHDA, SQIVND (reference sequence). J was trimmed by 5 bases and V by 5 bases; bases with no gene match: 5. The CDR3 loop reads CASSGGQRNEKLFF. In DNA, the CDR3 is TGTGCCAGTAGTGGGGGACAGAGGAATGAAAAACTGTTTTTT.

The chain employs TRBV7-3 and TRBJ2-1; 8 nucleotides align to TRBD2. Germline loops: CDR1 SGHTA, CDR2 FQGTGA. The V and J ends lost 5 bases and 4 bases, in that order; junction bases with no gene match: 7. The CDR3 has 15 amino acids. CDR3 in DNA: TGTGCCAGCAGCCAAATAGCGGGGCCTTACAATGAGCAGTTCTTC. Its protein is CASSQIAGPYNEQFF.

The V call is TRBV9, the J call TRBJ2-2; TRBD2 matches 8 bases. The CDR3 has 17 residues. V was clipped by 4 bases and J by 8 bases; unmatched bases: 16. The germline gives CDR1 SGDLS, CDR2 YYNGEE. CDR3 in DNA: TGTGCCAGCAGCCAAGGGGTGGCGGGAGGCCCTAGTGGGGAGCTGTTTTTT. Translated, it gives CASSQGVAGGPSGELFF.

V and J are TRBV2 and TRBJ2-5; D remains unclear. The ends were cut back, 5 bases at V and 4 bases at J, with 8 bases in the middle. CDR1 SNHLY and CDR2 FYNNEI come from the germline V gene. The CDR3 extends over 12 amino acids. Written as DNA, the CDR3 is TGTGCCAGCAGTTCCGCTTCAGAGACCCAGTACTTC. Its protein is CASSSASETQYF.

The V call is TRBV5-1, the J call TRBJ2-7; maybe TRBD2 (5 bases). The V end lost 1 base, the J end lost 3 bases, and 14 bases lay between the germline ends. Per the germline V gene, CDR1 is SGHRS and CDR2 is YFSETQ. This CDR3 spans 15 amino acids. This CDR3 reads CASSLSSSGIYEQYF. CDR3 bases: TGCGCCAGCAGCTTGAGTTCCTCGGGGATCTACGAGCAGTACTTC. The full variable domain, its missing parts supplied by reference TRBV5-1 and TRBJ2-7, is KAGVTQTPRYLIKTRGQQVTLSCSPISGHRSVSWYQQTPGQGLQFLFEYFSETQRNKGNFPGRFSGRQFSNSRSEMNVSTLELGDSALYLCASSLSSSGIYEQYFGPGTRLTVT.